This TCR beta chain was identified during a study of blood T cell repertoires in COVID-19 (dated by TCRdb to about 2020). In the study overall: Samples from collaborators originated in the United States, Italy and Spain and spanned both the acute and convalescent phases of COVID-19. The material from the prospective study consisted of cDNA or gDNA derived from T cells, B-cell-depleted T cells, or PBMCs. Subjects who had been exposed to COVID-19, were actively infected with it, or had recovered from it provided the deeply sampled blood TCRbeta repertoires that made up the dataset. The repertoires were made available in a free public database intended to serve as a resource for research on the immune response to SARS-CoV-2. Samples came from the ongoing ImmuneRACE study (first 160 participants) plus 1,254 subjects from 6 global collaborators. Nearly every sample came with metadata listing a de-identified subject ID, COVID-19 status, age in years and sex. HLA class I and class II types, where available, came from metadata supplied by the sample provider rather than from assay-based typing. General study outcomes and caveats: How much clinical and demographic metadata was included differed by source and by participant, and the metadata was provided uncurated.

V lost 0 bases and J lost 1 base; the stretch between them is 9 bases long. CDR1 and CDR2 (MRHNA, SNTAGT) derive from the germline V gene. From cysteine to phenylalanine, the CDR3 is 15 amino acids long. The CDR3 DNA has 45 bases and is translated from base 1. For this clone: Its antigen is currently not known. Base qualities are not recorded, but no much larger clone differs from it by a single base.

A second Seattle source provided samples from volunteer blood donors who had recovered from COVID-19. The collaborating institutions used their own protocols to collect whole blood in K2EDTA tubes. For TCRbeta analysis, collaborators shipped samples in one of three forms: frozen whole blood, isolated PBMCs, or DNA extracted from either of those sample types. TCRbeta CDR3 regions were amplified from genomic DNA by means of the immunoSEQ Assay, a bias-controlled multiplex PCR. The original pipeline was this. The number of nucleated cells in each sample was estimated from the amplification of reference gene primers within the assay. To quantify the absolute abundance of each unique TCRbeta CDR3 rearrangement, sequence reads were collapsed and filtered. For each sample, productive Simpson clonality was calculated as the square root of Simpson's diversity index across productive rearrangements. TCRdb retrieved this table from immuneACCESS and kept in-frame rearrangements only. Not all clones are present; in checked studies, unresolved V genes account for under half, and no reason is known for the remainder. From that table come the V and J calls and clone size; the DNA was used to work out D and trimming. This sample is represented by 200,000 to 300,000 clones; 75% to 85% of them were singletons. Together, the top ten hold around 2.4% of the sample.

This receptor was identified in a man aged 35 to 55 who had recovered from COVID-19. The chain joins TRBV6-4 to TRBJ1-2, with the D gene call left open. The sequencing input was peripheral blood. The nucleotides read TGTGCCAGCAGTGACTCGAAGGGAGGTAACTATGGCTACACCTTC. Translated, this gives CASSDSKGGNYGYTF.